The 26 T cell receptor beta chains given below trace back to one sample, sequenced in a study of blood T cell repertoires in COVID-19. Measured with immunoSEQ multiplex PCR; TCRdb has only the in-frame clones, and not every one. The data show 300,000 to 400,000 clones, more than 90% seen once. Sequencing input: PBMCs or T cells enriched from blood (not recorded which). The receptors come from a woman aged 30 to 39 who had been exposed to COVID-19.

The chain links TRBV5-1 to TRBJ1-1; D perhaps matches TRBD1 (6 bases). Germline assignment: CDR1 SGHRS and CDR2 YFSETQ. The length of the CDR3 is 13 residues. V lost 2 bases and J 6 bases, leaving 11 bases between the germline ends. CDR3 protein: CASSFSEGAEAFF. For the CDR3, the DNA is TGCGCCAGCAGCTTCAGTGAGGGGGCTGAAGCTTTCTTT.

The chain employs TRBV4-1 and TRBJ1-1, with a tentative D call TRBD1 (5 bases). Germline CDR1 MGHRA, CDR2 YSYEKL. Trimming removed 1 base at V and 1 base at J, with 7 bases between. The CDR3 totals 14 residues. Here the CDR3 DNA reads TGCGCCAGCAGCCAAGCGACAGCGAACACTGAAGCTTTCTTT. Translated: CASSQATANTEAFF.

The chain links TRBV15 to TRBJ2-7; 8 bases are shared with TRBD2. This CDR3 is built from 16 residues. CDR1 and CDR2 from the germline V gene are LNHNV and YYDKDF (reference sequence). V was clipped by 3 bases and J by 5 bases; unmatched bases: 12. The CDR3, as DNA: TGTGCCACCAGCAGCAAAACCCGGGGGGGCCTCGACGAGCAGTACTTC. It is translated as CATSSKTRGGLDEQYF.

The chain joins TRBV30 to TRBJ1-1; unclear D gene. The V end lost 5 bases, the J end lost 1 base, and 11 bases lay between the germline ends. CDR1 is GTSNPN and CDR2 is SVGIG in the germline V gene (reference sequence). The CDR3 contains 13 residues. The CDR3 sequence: CAWDKTTNTEAFF. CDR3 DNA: TGTGCCTGGGACAAGACAACGAACACTGAAGCTTTCTTT.

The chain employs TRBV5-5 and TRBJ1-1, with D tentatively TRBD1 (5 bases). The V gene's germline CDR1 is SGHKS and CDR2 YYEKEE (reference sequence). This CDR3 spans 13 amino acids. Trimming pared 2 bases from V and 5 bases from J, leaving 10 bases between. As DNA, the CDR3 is TGTGCCAGCAGCTTACTTCGGGGGACTGAAGCTTTCTTT. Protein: CASSLLRGTEAFF.

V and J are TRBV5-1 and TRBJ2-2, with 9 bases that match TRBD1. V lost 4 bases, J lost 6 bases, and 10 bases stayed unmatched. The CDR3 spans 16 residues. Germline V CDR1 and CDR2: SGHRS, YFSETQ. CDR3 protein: CASSVPGTGKAGELFF. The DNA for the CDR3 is TGCGCCAGCAGCGTGCCGGGGACAGGGAAGGCCGGGGAGCTGTTTTTT.

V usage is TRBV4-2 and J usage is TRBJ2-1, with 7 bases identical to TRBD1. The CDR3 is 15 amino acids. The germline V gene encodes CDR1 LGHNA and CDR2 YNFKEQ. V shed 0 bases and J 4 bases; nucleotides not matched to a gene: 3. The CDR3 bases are TGTGCCAGCAGCCAAGATCTGACAGGGTACAATGAGCAGTTCTTC. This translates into CASSQDLTGYNEQFF.

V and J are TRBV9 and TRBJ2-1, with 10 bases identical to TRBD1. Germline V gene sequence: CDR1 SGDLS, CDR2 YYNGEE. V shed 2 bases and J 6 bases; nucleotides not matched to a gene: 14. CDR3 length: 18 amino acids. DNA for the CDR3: TGTGCCAGCAGCGTTCTCCCTTTGGGGACAGGGGTAGTCAATGAGCAGTTCTTC. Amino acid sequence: CASSVLPLGTGVVNEQFF.

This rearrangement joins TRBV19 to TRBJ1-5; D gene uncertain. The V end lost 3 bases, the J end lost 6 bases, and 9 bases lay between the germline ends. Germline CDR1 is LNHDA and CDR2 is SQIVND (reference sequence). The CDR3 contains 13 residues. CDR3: CASSINSGQPQHF. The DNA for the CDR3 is TGTGCCAGTAGTATTAACAGCGGTCAGCCCCAGCATTTT.

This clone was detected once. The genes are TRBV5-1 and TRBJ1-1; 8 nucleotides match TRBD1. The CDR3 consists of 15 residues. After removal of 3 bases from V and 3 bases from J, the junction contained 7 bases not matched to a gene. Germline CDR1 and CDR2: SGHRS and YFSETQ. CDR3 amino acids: CASSYGQGGDTEAFF. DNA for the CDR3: TGCGCCAGCAGCTACGGACAGGGTGGAGACACTGAAGCTTTCTTT.

CDR3 residues: CAWSVGGRTEAFF. CDR3 sequence (DNA): TGTGCCTGGAGTGTAGGGGGCCGAACTGAAGCTTTCTTT. V usage is TRBV30 and J usage is TRBJ1-1; TRBD1 matches at 7 bases. J was trimmed by 5 bases and V by 0 bases; bases with no gene match: 3. From germline, CDR1 is GTSNPN and CDR2 SVGIG (reference sequence). This CDR3 has 13 residues.

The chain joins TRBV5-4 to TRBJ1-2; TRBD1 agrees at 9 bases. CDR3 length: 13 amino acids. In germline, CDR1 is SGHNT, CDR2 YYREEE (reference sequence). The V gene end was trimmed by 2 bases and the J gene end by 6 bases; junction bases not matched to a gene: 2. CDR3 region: CASSFRTGDGYTF. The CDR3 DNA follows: TGTGCCAGCAGCTTCAGGACAGGGGATGGCTACACCTTC. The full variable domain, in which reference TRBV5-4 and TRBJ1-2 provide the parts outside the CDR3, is ETGVTQSPTHLIKTRGQQVTLRCSSQSGHNTVSWYQQALGQGPQFIFQYYREEENGRGNFPPRFSGLQFPNYSSELNVNALELDDSALYLCASSFRTGDGYTFGSGTRLTVV.

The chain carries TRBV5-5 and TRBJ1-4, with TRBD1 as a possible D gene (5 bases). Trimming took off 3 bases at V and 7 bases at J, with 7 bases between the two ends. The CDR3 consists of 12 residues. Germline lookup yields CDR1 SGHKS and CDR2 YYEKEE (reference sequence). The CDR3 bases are TGTGCCAGCAGCTCGGACACTGAAAAACTGTTTTTT. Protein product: CASSSDTEKLFF.

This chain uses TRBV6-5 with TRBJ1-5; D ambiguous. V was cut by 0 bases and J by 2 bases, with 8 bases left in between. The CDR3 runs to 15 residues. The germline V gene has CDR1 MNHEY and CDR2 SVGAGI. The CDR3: CASSYSGGGNQPQHF. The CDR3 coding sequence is TGTGCCAGCAGTTACTCCGGCGGGGGCAATCAGCCCCAGCATTTT.

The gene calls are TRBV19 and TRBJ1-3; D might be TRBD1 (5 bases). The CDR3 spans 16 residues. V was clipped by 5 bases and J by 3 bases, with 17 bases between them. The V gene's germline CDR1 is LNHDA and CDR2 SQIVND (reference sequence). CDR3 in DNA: TGTGCCAGTAGTCCGGTTCGAAGGGGCTTTGGAAACACCATATATTTT. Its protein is CASSPVRRGFGNTIYF. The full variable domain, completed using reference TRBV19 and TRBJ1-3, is DGGITQSPKYLFRKEGQNVTLSCEQNLNHDAMYWYRQDPGQGLRLIYYSQIVNDFQKGDIAEGYSVSREKKESFPLTVTSAQKNPTAFYLCASSPVRRGFGNTIYFGEGSWLTVV.

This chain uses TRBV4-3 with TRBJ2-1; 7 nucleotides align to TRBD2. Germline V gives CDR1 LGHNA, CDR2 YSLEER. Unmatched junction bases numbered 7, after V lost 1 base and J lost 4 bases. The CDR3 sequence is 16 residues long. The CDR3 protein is CASSQVSSGAYNEQFF. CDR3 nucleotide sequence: TGCGCCAGCAGCCAAGTTTCAAGCGGGGCTTACAATGAGCAGTTCTTC.

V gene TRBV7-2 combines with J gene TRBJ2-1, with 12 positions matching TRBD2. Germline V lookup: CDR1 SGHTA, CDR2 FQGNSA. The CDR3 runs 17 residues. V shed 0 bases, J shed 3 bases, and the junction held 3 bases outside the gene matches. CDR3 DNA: TGTGCCAGCAGCTTAGCCGTGACTAGCGGGGGCTACAATGAGCAGTTCTTC. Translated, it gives CASSLAVTSGGYNEQFF.

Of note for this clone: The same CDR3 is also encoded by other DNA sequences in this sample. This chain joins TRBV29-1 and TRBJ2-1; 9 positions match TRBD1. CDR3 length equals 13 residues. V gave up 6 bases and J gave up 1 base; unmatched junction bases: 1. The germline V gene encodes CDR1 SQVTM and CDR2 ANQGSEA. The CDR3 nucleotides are TGCAGCGTGGACAGGGGATCCTACAATGAGCAGTTCTTC. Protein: CSVDRGSYNEQFF.

In DNA, the CDR3 is TGTGCCAGTCAAAGGTGGAGGGGTAAAGGCTACACCTTC. The encoded protein is CASQRWRGKGYTF. This chain uses TRBV19 with TRBJ1-2; a possible D gene is TRBD1 (5 bases). There are 13 residues in the CDR3. V was shortened by 8 bases and J by 8 bases, with 18 bases between the two germline ends. CDR1 and CDR2 (germline): LNHDA, SQIVND (reference sequence).

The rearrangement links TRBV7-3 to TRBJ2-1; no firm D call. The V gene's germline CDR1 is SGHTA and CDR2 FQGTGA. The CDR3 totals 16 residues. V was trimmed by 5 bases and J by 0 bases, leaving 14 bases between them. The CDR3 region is CASSVISSSSYNEQFF. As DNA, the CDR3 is TGTGCCAGCAGCGTGATATCCTCGAGCTCCTACAATGAGCAGTTCTTC.

In DNA form, the CDR3 reads TGCAGCGTTGAAGATCCGGGGTTCTATGGCTACACCTTC. Translation: CSVEDPGFYGYTF. The chain couples TRBV29-1 to TRBJ1-2; D remains ambiguous. Germline loops: CDR1 SQVTM, CDR2 ANQGSEA. Trimming removed 0 bases at V and 4 bases at J, with 9 bases between. This CDR3 is 13 amino acids long.

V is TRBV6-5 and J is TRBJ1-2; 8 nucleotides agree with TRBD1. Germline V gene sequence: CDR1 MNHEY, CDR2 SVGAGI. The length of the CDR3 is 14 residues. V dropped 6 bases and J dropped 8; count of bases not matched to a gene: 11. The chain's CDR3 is CASRQGGSSQGYTF. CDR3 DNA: TGTGCCAGCAGACAGGGGGGAAGTAGTCAGGGCTACACCTTC.

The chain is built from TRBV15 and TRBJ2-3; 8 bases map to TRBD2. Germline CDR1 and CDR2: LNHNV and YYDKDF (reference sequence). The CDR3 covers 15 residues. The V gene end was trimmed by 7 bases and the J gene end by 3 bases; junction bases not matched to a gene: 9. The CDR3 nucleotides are TGTGCCACCAATTCTTTCGGGGGGGCTACAGATACGCAGTATTTT. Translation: CATNSFGGATDTQYF.

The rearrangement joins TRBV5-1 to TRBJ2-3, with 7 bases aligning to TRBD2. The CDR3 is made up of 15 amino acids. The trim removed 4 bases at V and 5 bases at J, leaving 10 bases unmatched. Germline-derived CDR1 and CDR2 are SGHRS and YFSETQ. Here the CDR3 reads CASSLSSGGGDTQYF. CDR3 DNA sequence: TGCGCCAGCAGCCTCTCTAGCGGTGGTGGAGATACGCAGTATTTT.

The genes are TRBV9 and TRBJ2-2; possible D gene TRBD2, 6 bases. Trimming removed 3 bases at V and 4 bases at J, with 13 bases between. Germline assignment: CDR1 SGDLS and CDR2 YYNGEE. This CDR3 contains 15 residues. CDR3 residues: CASSAGTAGTGELFF. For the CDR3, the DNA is TGTGCCAGCAGCGCCGGGACTGCAGGCACCGGGGAGCTGTTTTTT.

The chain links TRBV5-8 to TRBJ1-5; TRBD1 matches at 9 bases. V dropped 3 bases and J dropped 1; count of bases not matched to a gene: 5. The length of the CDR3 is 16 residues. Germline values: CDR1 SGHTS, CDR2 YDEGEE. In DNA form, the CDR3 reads TGTGCCAGCAGCTCCCCGGGACAGGGAAGCAATCAGCCCCAGCATTTT. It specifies CASSSPGQGSNQPQHF.